Below are 19 T cell receptor beta chains sequenced from a single sample in a study of Ad26.COV2.S vaccination and SARS-CoV-2 variants. Treatment meaning: 19 received Ad26.COV2.S at low or high dose, single or two shots; about 5 received placebo; per-sample allocation not given. Samples analyzed were those drawn on day 63 after the first vaccine or placebo injection. Using immunoSEQ multiplex PCR, the repertoire was profiled, and TCRdb retains in-frame clones only, with some absent. The data hold about 400,000 clones, with roughly 80% observed a single time. Source: peripheral blood, taken in a trial of Ad26.COV2.S vaccine versus placebo. The receptors come from a person aged 18-60 years who received the Ad26.COV2.S COVID-19 vaccine or a placebo.

J is TRBJ2-3 and V is TRBV5-6; D gene ambiguous. Looked up from germline, CDR1 is SGHDT and CDR2 is YYEEEE. V gave up 0 bases and J gave up 2 bases, with 4 bases separating them. CDR3 length equals 13 residues. CDR3 protein: CASSLEVTDTQYF. DNA of the CDR3: TGTGCCAGCAGCTTGGAGGTCACAGATACGCAGTATTTT.

This clone was seen more than once but under ten times. The chain links TRBV7-8 to TRBJ1-5, with D unclear. The CDR3 length is 14 residues. Germline CDR1 and CDR2: SGHVS and FQNEAQ. V lost 1 base and J lost 10, with 14 bases in between. CDR3 sequence reads: CASSLEGYPNPQHF. CDR3 in DNA: TGTGCCAGCAGCTTAGAAGGGTACCCAAATCCCCAGCATTTT.

The V gene is TRBV7-6, the J gene TRBJ1-4; D call uncertain. CDR3 length equals 15 residues. The germline V gene has CDR1 SGHVS and CDR2 FNYEAQ. V was clipped by 2 bases and J by 3 bases, with 10 bases between them. For the CDR3, the DNA is TGTGCCAGCAGCTTAATGGGAGGCGCTAATGAAAAACTGTTTTTT. Residues: CASSLMGGANEKLFF.

The genes are TRBV9 and TRBJ2-1; no clear D. Germline loops: CDR1 SGDLS, CDR2 YYNGEE. V was cut by 3 bases and J by 1 base, with 8 bases left in between. CDR3 length: 14 residues. DNA of the CDR3: TGTGCCAGCAGCGCAGCTCAATCCTACAATGAGCAGTTCTTC. This sequence encodes CASSAAQSYNEQFF.

The rearrangement uses TRBV7-2 and TRBJ2-3; 11 nucleotides agree with TRBD2. The CDR3 contains 17 residues. CDR1 SGHTA and CDR2 FQGNSA come from the germline V gene. J lost 2 bases, V lost 4 bases, and 8 bases had no gene match. CDR3 sequence reads: CASSSPGTSGHTDTQYF. The CDR3 region has the DNA TGTGCCAGCAGCTCCCCCGGGACTAGCGGCCACACAGATACGCAGTATTTT.

The chain recombines TRBV7-9 with TRBJ2-1, with 7 bases fitting TRBD2. V trimming: 8 bases; J trimming: 0 bases; junction bases outside the gene matches: 1. The CDR3 is 13 amino acids. Germline lookup yields CDR1 SEHNR and CDR2 FQNEAQ (reference sequence). DNA for the CDR3: TGTGCCAGCCGCGGGAGCTCCTACAATGAGCAGTTCTTC. It yields the protein CASRGSSYNEQFF.

This clone was detected a few times. V gene TRBV7-9 combines with J gene TRBJ1-2; perhaps TRBD1 as D (5 bases). Germline V gene sequence: CDR1 SEHNR, CDR2 FQNEAQ (reference sequence). This CDR3 comprises 13 residues. Trimming left V 7 bases short and J 2 bases short, with 11 bases between. Here the CDR3 reads CASTLTGNYGYTF. CDR3 DNA sequence: TGTGCCAGCACCCTTACAGGAAACTATGGCTACACCTTC.

The chain links TRBV19 to TRBJ2-3; 9 bases map to TRBD2. With 4 bases clipped from V and 11 bases from J, the junction kept 7 bases outside the gene matches. From germline, CDR1 is LNHDA and CDR2 SQIVND (reference sequence). The CDR3 consists of 13 residues. CDR3 nucleotides: TGTGCCAGTAGTACCACTAGCGGGCTCAGGCAGTATTTT. This codes for CASSTTSGLRQYF.

Here the CDR3 reads CASEDRGDTGELFF. CDR3 in DNA: TGTGCCAGCGAGGACAGGGGCGACACCGGGGAGCTGTTTTTT. This chain links TRBV28 with TRBJ2-2; 9 bases map to TRBD1. CDR1 and CDR2 from the germline V gene are MDHEN and SYDVKM. The junction had 4 bases not matched to a gene; V was cut back by 8 bases and J by 3 bases. The CDR3 is 14 residues long.

The chain carries TRBV27 and TRBJ2-7; D might be TRBD1 or TRBD2, each matching 5 bases. V lost 4 bases to trimming and J lost 10 bases, with 11 bases between them. The CDR3 consists of 11 residues. Germline assignment: CDR1 MNHEY and CDR2 SMNVEV (reference sequence). The CDR3 DNA is TGTGCCAGCAGTTCTGGGGGTCGTCAGTACTTC. Its translation: CASSSGGRQYF.

The rearrangement uses TRBV3-1 (or the pseudogene TRBV3-2) and TRBJ2-3; D unresolved. Germline V gene data show CDR1 as LGHDT and CDR2 as YNNKEL (reference sequence). The V gene lost 4 bases and the J gene lost 2 bases, with 4 bases spanning the gap. The CDR3 loop spans 12 amino acids. DNA of the CDR3: TGTGCCAGCAGCCTAGACACAGATACGCAGTATTTT. Translating it yields CASSLDTDTQYF.

This clone has only a few counts. The CDR3 nucleotides read TGTGCCAGCACCCCCCTCGGGGCTAGCCAAGAGACCCAGTACTTC. Translating gives CASTPLGASQETQYF. The rearrangement joins TRBV7-9 to TRBJ2-5; D is perhaps TRBD1 or TRBD2 (5 bases each). Per germline, CDR1 SEHNR and CDR2 FQNEAQ (reference sequence). This CDR3 has 15 residues. Trimming shortened V by 7 bases and J by 1 base, and 16 bases separated the two germline ends.

This clone appeared once. The chain employs TRBV5-1 and TRBJ2-4; D might be TRBD2 (6 bases). The germline V and J ends were trimmed by 1 base and 7 bases, with 18 bases remaining between them. This CDR3 comprises 16 residues. CDR1 is SGHRS and CDR2 is YFSETQ in the germline V gene. The CDR3 reads CASSLRSRGRRNIQYF. The CDR3 nucleotides are TGCGCCAGCAGCTTGAGAAGTCGGGGGAGGCGGAACATTCAGTACTTC.

The V call is TRBV24-1, the J call TRBJ2-7; weak D call: TRBD1 (6 bases). Trimming left V 7 bases short and J 2 bases short, with 20 bases between. The length of the CDR3 is 16 residues. Germline V CDR1 and CDR2: KGHDR, SFDVKD. The CDR3 bases are TGTGCCACCAGGAGGACAGAACAAAAGATCACCTACGAGCAGTACTTC. Its translation is CATRRTEQKITYEQYF.

The gene calls are TRBV9 and TRBJ2-1; 10 bases are a match to TRBD2. Germline CDR1 reads SGDLS; CDR2 reads YYNGEE. V shed 3 bases and J 4 bases; nucleotides not matched to a gene: 4. The CDR3 covers 15 residues. CDR3 protein: CASSGERGGYNEQFF. In DNA, the CDR3 is TGTGCCAGCAGCGGAGAGCGGGGGGGTTACAATGAGCAGTTCTTC.

J is TRBJ2-2 and V is TRBV19; D gene uncertain. The germline V gene has CDR1 LNHDA and CDR2 SQIVND (reference sequence). V lost 3 bases and J 5 bases, leaving 13 bases between the germline ends. The CDR3 is made up of 15 amino acids. Written as DNA, the CDR3 is TGTGCCAGTAGTATGGTGAGCCGACGAACCGGGGAGCTGTTTTTT. Its translation: CASSMVSRRTGELFF.

V gene TRBV29-1 combines with J gene TRBJ1-2; 7 nucleotides line up with TRBD1. The germline V gene has CDR1 SQVTM and CDR2 ANQGSEA. V gave up 0 bases and J gave up 4 bases; unmatched junction bases: 8. The CDR3 has 15 residues. CDR3 nucleotide sequence: TGCAGCGTTGAAGATAAGACAGGGACCCTCTATGGCTACACCTTC. Protein product: CSVEDKTGTLYGYTF.

The genes are TRBV19 and TRBJ2-2, with no clear D. The CDR3 extends over 15 amino acids. V gave up 3 bases and J gave up 6 bases, with 14 bases separating them. Germline CDR1 is LNHDA and CDR2 is SQIVND (reference sequence). The CDR3 reads CASSIQKEGAGELFF. The CDR3 coding sequence is TGTGCCAGTAGTATTCAAAAGGAAGGAGCCGGGGAGCTGTTTTTT. The whole variable domain, remainder taken from reference TRBV19 and TRBJ2-2, is DGGITQSPKYLFRKEGQNVTLSCEQNLNHDAMYWYRQDPGQGLRLIYYSQIVNDFQKGDIAEGYSVSREKKESFPLTVTSAQKNPTAFYLCASSIQKEGAGELFFGEGSRLTVL.

This chain joins TRBV6-1 and TRBJ2-4, with no clear D. The germline gives CDR1 MNHNS, CDR2 SASEGT. The germline V and J ends were trimmed by 1 base and 11 bases, with 15 bases remaining between them. The CDR3 has 14 amino acids. The CDR3 sequence is CASSEGGTESVQYF. CDR3 DNA: TGTGCCAGCAGTGAAGGCGGCACCGAGAGCGTTCAGTACTTC.